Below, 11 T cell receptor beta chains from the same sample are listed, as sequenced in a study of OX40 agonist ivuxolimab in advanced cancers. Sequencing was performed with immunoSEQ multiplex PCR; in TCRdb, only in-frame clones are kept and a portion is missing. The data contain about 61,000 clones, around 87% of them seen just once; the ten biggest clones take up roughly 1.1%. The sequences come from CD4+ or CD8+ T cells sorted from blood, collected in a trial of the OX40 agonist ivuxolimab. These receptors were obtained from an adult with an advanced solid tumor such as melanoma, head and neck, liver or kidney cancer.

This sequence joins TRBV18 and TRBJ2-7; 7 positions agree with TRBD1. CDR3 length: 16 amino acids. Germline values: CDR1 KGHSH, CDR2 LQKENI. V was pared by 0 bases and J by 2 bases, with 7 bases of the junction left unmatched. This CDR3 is CASSPPRRQGAYEQYF. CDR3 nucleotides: TGTGCCAGCTCACCACCCCGACGACAGGGAGCCTACGAGCAGTACTTC. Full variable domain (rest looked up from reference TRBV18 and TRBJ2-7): NAGVMQNPRHLVRRRGQEARLRCSPMKGHSHVYWYRQLPEEGLKFMVYLQKENIIDESGMPKERFSAEFPKEGPSILRIQQVVRGDSAAYFCASSPPRRQGAYEQYFGPGTRLTVT.

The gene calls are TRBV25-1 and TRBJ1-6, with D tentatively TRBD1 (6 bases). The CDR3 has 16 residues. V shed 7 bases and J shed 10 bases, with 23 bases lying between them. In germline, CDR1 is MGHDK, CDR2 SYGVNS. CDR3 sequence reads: CASTKTNSGAESPLHF. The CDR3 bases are TGTGCCAGCACCAAGACAAACTCGGGGGCCGAATCACCCCTCCACTTT.

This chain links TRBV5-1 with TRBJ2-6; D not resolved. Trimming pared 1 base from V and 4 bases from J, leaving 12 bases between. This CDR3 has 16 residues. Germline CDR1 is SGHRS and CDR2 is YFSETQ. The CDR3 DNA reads TGCGCCAGCAGCTTGTACGGCCGCCCCGGGGCCAACGTCCTGACTTTC. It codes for CASSLYGRPGANVLTF.

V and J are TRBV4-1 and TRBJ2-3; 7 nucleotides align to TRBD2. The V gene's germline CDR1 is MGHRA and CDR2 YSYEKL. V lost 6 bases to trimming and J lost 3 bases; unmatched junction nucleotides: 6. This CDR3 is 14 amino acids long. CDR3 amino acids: CASRWGGSTDTQYF. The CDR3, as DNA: TGCGCCAGCAGGTGGGGGGGTTCAACAGATACGCAGTATTTT.

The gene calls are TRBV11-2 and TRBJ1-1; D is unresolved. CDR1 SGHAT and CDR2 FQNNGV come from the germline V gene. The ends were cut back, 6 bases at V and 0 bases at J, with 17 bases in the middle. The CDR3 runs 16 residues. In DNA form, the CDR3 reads TGTGCCAGCAGTCGTAACCCCTGGAGGGTGAACACTGAAGCTTTCTTT. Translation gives CASSRNPWRVNTEAFF.

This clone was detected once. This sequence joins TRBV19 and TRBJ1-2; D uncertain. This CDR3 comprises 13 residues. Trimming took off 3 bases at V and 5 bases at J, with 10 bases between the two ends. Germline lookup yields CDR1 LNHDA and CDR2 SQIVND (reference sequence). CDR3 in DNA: TGTGCCAGTAGTATCGGAACCCGATATGGCTACACCTTC. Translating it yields CASSIGTRYGYTF. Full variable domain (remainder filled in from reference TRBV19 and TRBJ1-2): DGGITQSPKYLFRKEGQNVTLSCEQNLNHDAMYWYRQDPGQGLRLIYYSQIVNDFQKGDIAEGYSVSREKKESFPLTVTSAQKNPTAFYLCASSIGTRYGYTFGSGTRLTVV.

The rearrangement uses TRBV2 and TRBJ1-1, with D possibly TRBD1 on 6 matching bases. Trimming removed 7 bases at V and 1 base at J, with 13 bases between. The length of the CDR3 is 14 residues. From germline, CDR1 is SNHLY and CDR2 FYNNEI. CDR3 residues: CASTYQGRNTEAFF. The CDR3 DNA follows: TGTGCCAGCACGTACCAGGGGCGGAACACTGAAGCTTTCTTT. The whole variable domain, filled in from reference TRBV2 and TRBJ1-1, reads EPEVTQTPSHQVTQMGQEVILRCVPISNHLYFYWYRQILGQKVEFLVSFYNNEISEKSEIFDDQFSVERPDGSNFTLKIRSTKLEDSAMYFCASTYQGRNTEAFFGQGTRLTVV.

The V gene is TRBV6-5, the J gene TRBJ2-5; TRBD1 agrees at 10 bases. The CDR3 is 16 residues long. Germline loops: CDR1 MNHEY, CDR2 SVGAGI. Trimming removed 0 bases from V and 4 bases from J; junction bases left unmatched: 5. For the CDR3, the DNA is TGTGCCAGCAGTTACTCCGGGACAGGGGTTTCAGAGACCCAGTACTTC. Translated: CASSYSGTGVSETQYF.

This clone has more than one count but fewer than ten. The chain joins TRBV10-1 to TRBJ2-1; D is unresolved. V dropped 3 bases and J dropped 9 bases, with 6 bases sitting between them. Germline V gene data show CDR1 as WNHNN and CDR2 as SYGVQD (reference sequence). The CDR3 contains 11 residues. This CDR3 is CASSDYGEQFF. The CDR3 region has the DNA TGCGCCAGCAGTGATTATGGTGAGCAGTTCTTC.

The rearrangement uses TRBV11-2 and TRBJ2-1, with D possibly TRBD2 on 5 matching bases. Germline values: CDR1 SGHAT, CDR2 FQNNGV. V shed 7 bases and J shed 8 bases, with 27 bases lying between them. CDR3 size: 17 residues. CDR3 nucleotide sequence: TGTGCCAGCACCTCCCCCGGGCAGTCAGCGGCTTTCGATGAGCAGTTCTTC. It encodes CASTSPGQSAAFDEQFF. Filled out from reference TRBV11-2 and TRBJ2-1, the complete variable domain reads EAGVAQSPRYKIIEKRQSVAFWCNPISGHATLYWYQQILGQGPKLLIQFQNNGVVDDSQLPKDRFSAERLKGVDSTLKIQPAKLEDSAVYLCASTSPGQSAAFDEQFFGPGTRLTVL.

Here the CDR3 reads CASSRQGGGEQYF. For the CDR3, the DNA is TGTGCCAGCTCACGTCAAGGGGGGGGCGAGCAGTACTTC. The V call is TRBV18, the J call TRBJ2-7; tentatively, D is TRBD2 (7 bases). V was cut by 4 bases and J by 6 bases, with 13 bases left in between. Germline V gene sequence: CDR1 KGHSH, CDR2 LQKENI. The CDR3 contains 13 residues.